This TCR beta chain originates from a study of early T cells in non-severe SARS-CoV-2 infection (dated by TCRdb to the early 2020s). For the wider study: TCR sequencing used bulk RNA from unsorted whole blood, so alpha and beta chains could not be paired. The research as a whole found: Matching against VDJdb was skewed toward anti-spike CD8 responses, likely underestimated virus-specific expansions, and missed private and CD4 specificities.

Trimming at the junction amounts to 0 bases on V and 8 bases on J, and the germline ends lie 17 bases apart. The germline V gene gives CDR1 as SGHRS and CDR2 as YFSETQ. The CDR3 runs 15 amino acids, cysteine and phenylalanine included. The retained sequence is limited to the CDR3, 45 bases, with the frame set at the first base. Library construction relied on 5' RACE. Sequencing took place on a NextSeq 500. To correct for sequencing error and PCR bias, the TCR library protocol tagged individual cDNA molecules with unique molecular identifiers. Both TCR alpha and beta chains were sequenced, and tight co-correlation was observed between alpha and beta sequence abundances in each sample. For the original study's pipeline: Decombinator V4 was used to perform V gene, J gene and CDR3 annotation of TCR sequences. TCRs were defined as expanded if a significant change between any two time points was detected under a Poisson model with p below 0.0001. TCR abundances were normalised to the total number of TCRs sequenced per sample and were expressed as counts per million. TRAV1-2 paired with TRAJ12, TRAJ20 or TRAJ33 defined MAIT TCRs, while TRAV10 paired with TRAJ18 defined iNKT TCRs. VDJdb, accessed on 1 November 2021, was searched for TCRs annotated for CMV, EBV and SARS-CoV-2, and TCRs annotated for more than one antigen were excluded. TCRdb reworked the public reads: Q25 trimming with fastp, MiXCR clone assembly, productive beta chains retained. Identical CDR3 protein sequences are pooled into one entry, listed with their most common genes and DNA. V and J calls and clone size were set by TCRdb, not the authors. In this sample the table shows some 57,000 distinct CDR3 sequences, 8.7% of which occur a single time. The ten top clones hold roughly 4% of the sample.

This clonotype was observed a handful of times. Its antigen remains undetermined. One base away there is no much larger clone; base qualities are not given. Set within a cohort of healthcare workers in London, UK, this nested case-control study involved weekly PCR testing of nasopharyngeal swabs along with blood sampling. Healthcare workers were enrolled in the week of the UK lockdown, from 23 to 31 March 2020, and were followed every week for up to roughly 15 weeks. This chain joins TRBV5-1 to TRBJ1-2, with no reliable assignment of the D segment. The sequence was collected from an adult who was a healthcare worker with PCR-confirmed SARS-CoV-2 infection or an uninfected control (not recorded which). The input for sequencing was whole blood, taken at baseline. CDR3 region: CASSLGRGLYYGYTF. The DNA reads TGCGCCAGCAGCTTGGGACGAGGGCTTTATTACGGCTACACCTTC.